What follows describes a single T cell receptor (beta chain). The antigen remains unidentified. Though probably carrying unrecorded immune exposures, donors were nominally healthy at sampling. This CDR3 is 16 amino acids long. CDR1 SGHDT and CDR2 YYEEEE come from the germline V gene. V lost 2 bases to trimming and J lost 6 bases; unmatched junction nucleotides: 11. This PCR relied on a set of 60 Vbeta primers and 13 Jbeta primers. Sequencing was performed with immunoSEQ multiplex PCR; in TCRdb, only in-frame clones are kept and a portion is missing. The profile shows some 120,000 clones, around 78% of them singletons. The sample is drawn from a study of cytomegalovirus exposure and HLA in healthy donors. Study-level findings and limits: Several top significant clusters appeared, in a later analysis, to be linked to common viral pathogens.

The clonotype comes from a man aged 50-59 years in good health and CMV-seronegative. The source material was PBMCs. J is TRBJ1-1 and V is TRBV5-6; 9 bases match TRBD1. The CDR3 nucleotides read TGTGCCAGCAGCTTTGGGACAGGGAGGCTGGGCGCTGAAGCTTTCTTT. Translating gives CASSFGTGRLGAEAFF. The variable domain in full, completed from reference TRBV5-6 and TRBJ1-1, reads DAGVTQSPTHLIKTRGQQVTLRCSPKSGHDTVSWYQQALGQGPQFIFQYYEEEERQRGNFPDRFSGHQFPNYSSELNVNALLLGDSALYLCASSFGTGRLGAEAFFGQGTRLTVV.